This T cell receptor beta chain was recovered during a study of sequential checkpoint blockade in melanoma. This CDR3 has 14 amino acids. The germline gives CDR1 SGHNT, CDR2 YENEEA. V was clipped by 4 bases and J by 8 bases, with 17 bases between them. Method: immunoSEQ multiplex PCR; TCRdb's copy keeps in-frame clones and lacks some. The table records approximately 2,200 clones, more than 20% of them present only once. This clone is medium-sized in the sample. Treatment indicated: randomized to nivolumab then ipilimumab (arm A) or the reverse (arm B). Sequencing was performed on tumor tissue (inferred from file names), taken from a patient given nivolumab and ipilimumab in sequence. The chain carries TRBV11-3 and TRBJ1-2, with no clear D. The sequence was obtained from a human donor with melanoma. The CDR3: CASSSLAGVRGYTF. As DNA, the CDR3 is TGTGCCAGCAGCTCCCTGGCCGGCGTTCGAGGCTACACCTTC.